In this sample, the clone carrying this T cell receptor (beta chain) turned up many times. The target antigen is unknown. A multiplex PCR was run with 60 Vbeta primers and 13 Jbeta primers. Per the study methods: Unique TCR beta chains totaled some 80 million in a later count, with around 10 million of them shared. Clones were sequenced by immunoSEQ multiplex PCR, and TCRdb holds only the in-frame ones, with some missing. D and trimming were read from the DNA, whereas the V and J calls and clone size are those reported in that table. The sample carries a few hundred thousand clones, 75% to 80% recorded once. These data belong to a study of cytomegalovirus exposure and HLA in healthy donors. Study-level points and caveats: Later analysis revealed greater clonal expansion in HLA-associated TCR beta chains than in equally common others. Researchers reported in a later analysis that a missense DCLRE1C variant was tied to TCR beta V- and J-gene trimming. It was only CMV serostatus that was available as immune exposure information.

Germline V gene sequence: CDR1 SGHDN, CDR2 FVKESK. Trimming took off 7 bases at V and 1 base at J, with 13 bases between the two ends. The CDR3 covers 14 residues. The chain combines TRBV14 with TRBJ1-1; tentative D call: TRBD1 (5 bases). This TCR came from a man aged 18 to 30 in good health and CMV-seronegative. The specimen sequenced was PBMCs. The CDR3 region is CASTAGLRNTEAFF. The DNA of the CDR3 is TGTGCCAGCACGGCAGGGTTACGGAACACTGAAGCTTTCTTT.